This passage covers 18 T cell receptor beta chains from one sample sequenced in a study of blood T cell repertoires in COVID-19. The protocol was immunoSEQ multiplex PCR, while the TCRdb copy is restricted to in-frame clones and leaves out a portion. Found here are about 150,000 clones, more than 75% of them singletons; the top ten hold 9.5% to 13%. The sample was peripheral blood. The receptors were gathered from a man aged 55 to 70 who had recovered from COVID-19.

This clone was observed a handful of times. This rearrangement joins TRBV7-9 to TRBJ1-2, with TRBD1 matching 7 bases. Germline assignment: CDR1 SEHNR and CDR2 FQNEAQ (reference sequence). The ends lost 8 bases at V and 2 bases at J; junction bases unmatched: 5. The CDR3 has 13 residues. CDR3 residues: CASREGANYGYTF. CDR3 in DNA: TGTGCCAGCCGCGAGGGGGCAAACTATGGCTACACCTTC.

This clone appeared once. The chain combines TRBV7-3 with TRBJ1-6; possible D gene TRBD1, 6 bases. CDR3 length: 16 residues. V was shortened by 0 bases and J by 5 bases, with 11 bases between the two germline ends. Germline V lookup: CDR1 SGHTA, CDR2 FQGTGA. Here the CDR3 reads CASSLTGAGNNSPLHF. Here the CDR3 DNA reads TGTGCCAGCAGCTTAACGGGGGCAGGGAATAATTCACCCCTCCACTTT.

V gene TRBV28 combines with J gene TRBJ1-5; 8 positions match TRBD1. J was trimmed by 6 bases and V by 6 bases; bases with no gene match: 7. CDR1 and CDR2 from the germline V gene are MDHEN and SYDVKM. The CDR3 consists of 14 residues. The CDR3 reads CASSLGQVGQPQHF. CDR3 nucleotides: TGTGCCAGCAGCCTGGGACAGGTTGGTCAGCCCCAGCATTTT. Together with reference TRBV28 and TRBJ1-5, the CDR3 gives the full variable domain: DVKVTQSSRYLVKRTGEKVFLECVQDMDHENMFWYRQDPGLGLRLIYFSYDVKMKEKGDIPEGYSVSREKKERFSLILESASTNQTSMYLCASSLGQVGQPQHFGDGTRLSIL.

V usage is TRBV25-1 and J usage is TRBJ1-4; D is perhaps TRBD1 (5 bases). V shed 0 bases and J shed 8 bases, with 13 bases lying between them. In germline, CDR1 is MGHDK, CDR2 SYGVNS. There are 15 residues in the CDR3. The CDR3 DNA sequence: TGTGCCAGCAGTGAATACCGGGACGGGGGGGAAAAACTGTTTTTT. It specifies CASSEYRDGGEKLFF.

The CDR3 loop reads CASSPDRERPQHF. The DNA of the CDR3 is TGTGCCAGCAGCCCGGACAGGGAGCGGCCCCAGCATTTT. The chain couples TRBV11-2 to TRBJ1-5, with 8 bases fitting TRBD1. Germline CDR1 reads SGHAT; CDR2 reads FQNNGV. V lost 5 bases to trimming and J lost 9 bases; unmatched junction nucleotides: 6. The CDR3 has 13 amino acids.

This chain uses TRBV5-1 with TRBJ2-1, with TRBD2 identical over 11 bases. The CDR3 has 16 residues. CDR1 and CDR2 from the germline V gene are SGHRS and YFSETQ. With 0 bases clipped from V and 4 bases from J, the junction kept 3 bases outside the gene matches. As DNA, the CDR3 is TGCGCCAGCAGCTTGGTCCTAGCGGGAGGTTACAATGAGCAGTTCTTC. This sequence encodes CASSLVLAGGYNEQFF. Drawing the rest from reference TRBV5-1 and TRBJ2-1, the complete variable domain is KAGVTQTPRYLIKTRGQQVTLSCSPISGHRSVSWYQQTPGQGLQFLFEYFSETQRNKGNFPGRFSGRQFSNSRSEMNVSTLELGDSALYLCASSLVLAGGYNEQFFGPGTRLTVL.

This clone was seen only a few times. The chain recombines TRBV30 with TRBJ2-1, with D perhaps TRBD1 (6 bases). The CDR3 has 14 amino acids. Germline V gives CDR1 GTSNPN, CDR2 SVGIG (reference sequence). V was pared by 4 bases and J by 1 base, with 11 bases between. CDR3 sequence: CAWKAGDSYNEQFF. In DNA, the CDR3 is TGTGCCTGGAAAGCAGGGGATTCCTACAATGAGCAGTTCTTC.

The rearrangement links TRBV5-4 to TRBJ1-2; D may be TRBD1 (5 bases). With 2 bases removed from V and 5 bases from J, the gap between germline ends came to 13 bases. The germline CDR1 and CDR2 sequences are SGHNT and YYREEE (reference sequence). The CDR3 loop spans 14 amino acids. CDR3 in amino acids: CASSLAGLGYGYTF. The CDR3 region has the DNA TGTGCCAGCAGCTTAGCAGGGCTGGGATATGGCTACACCTTC.

The V call is TRBV18, the J call TRBJ1-3, with no clear D. Between the trimmed V and J ends, which lost 0 bases and 0 bases, there was a span of 12 bases. There are 17 residues in the CDR3. Per germline, CDR1 KGHSH and CDR2 LQKENI. The CDR3 coding sequence is TGTGCCAGCTCACCACCCCTACGGGGTTTCTCTGGAAACACCATATATTTT. It yields the protein CASSPPLRGFSGNTIYF.

The genes are TRBV19 and TRBJ1-1; D gene ambiguous. V gave up 6 bases and J gave up 1 base, with 9 bases separating them. Per the germline V gene, CDR1 is LNHDA and CDR2 is SQIVND (reference sequence). The CDR3 consists of 13 residues. CDR3 bases: TGTGCCAGTAGACTGACACCGAACACTGAAGCTTTCTTT. This sequence encodes CASRLTPNTEAFF. Using reference TRBV19 and TRBJ1-1 for the parts outside the CDR3, the full variable domain is DGGITQSPKYLFRKEGQNVTLSCEQNLNHDAMYWYRQDPGQGLRLIYYSQIVNDFQKGDIAEGYSVSREKKESFPLTVTSAQKNPTAFYLCASRLTPNTEAFFGQGTRLTVV.

The chain employs TRBV18 and TRBJ2-7; 9 bases map to TRBD1. V dropped 3 bases and J dropped 1; count of bases not matched to a gene: 4. Looked up from germline, CDR1 is KGHSH and CDR2 is LQKENI. The CDR3 spans 15 residues. For the CDR3, the DNA is TGTGCCAGCTCACCTGAACAGGGGGCGTCCTACGAGCAGTACTTC. It translates to CASSPEQGASYEQYF.

This clone was seen a single time. The chain carries TRBV4-2 and TRBJ2-5; tentative D call: TRBD2 (6 bases). Germline V lookup: CDR1 LGHNA, CDR2 YNFKEQ. CDR3 length: 18 amino acids. The V and J ends lost 1 base and 2 bases respectively, with 20 bases between them. Written as DNA, the CDR3 is TGTGCCAGCAGCCAAGGTCACGCCGGGACTGGCGCACAAGAGACCCAGTACTTC. Amino acid sequence: CASSQGHAGTGAQETQYF.

This chain links TRBV3-1 (or the pseudogene TRBV3-2) with TRBJ1-1, with 9 bases lining up with TRBD1. The CDR3 consists of 15 residues. The V and J ends lost 2 bases and 6 bases, in that order; junction bases with no gene match: 7. CDR1 is LGHDT and CDR2 is YNNKEL in the germline V gene (reference sequence). The CDR3 DNA sequence: TGTGCCAGCAGCCAATTGGGACAGGGAAGGGCTGAAGCTTTCTTT. Amino acid sequence: CASSQLGQGRAEAFF.

The chain recombines TRBV5-4 with TRBJ2-7, with 10 bases that match TRBD1. V trimming: 0 bases; J trimming: 2 bases; junction bases outside the gene matches: 2. Germline-derived CDR1 and CDR2 are SGHNT and YYREEE (reference sequence). This CDR3 region has 15 residues. The CDR3 DNA follows: TGTGCCAGCAGCTTGGGACAGGGGGCCACCTACGAGCAGTACTTC. Translation gives CASSLGQGATYEQYF.

The V and J genes are TRBV27 and TRBJ2-7; 9 bases match TRBD1. Losses at the gene ends were 3 bases for V and 2 bases for J; bases not matched to a gene: 2. Germline V gene sequence: CDR1 MNHEY, CDR2 SMNVEV (reference sequence). The CDR3 length is 14 residues. The CDR3 sequence is CASSLGQGTYEQYF. CDR3 coding DNA: TGTGCCAGCAGTTTGGGACAGGGAACCTACGAGCAGTACTTC.

This clone was detected only a few times. V usage is TRBV6-2 or TRBV6-3 and J usage is TRBJ2-3; D possibly corresponds to TRBD2 (7 bases). The CDR3 extends over 16 amino acids. Germline lookup yields CDR1 MNHEY and CDR2 SVGEGT. The ends were cut back, 3 bases at V and 6 bases at J, with 19 bases in the middle. The CDR3 DNA sequence: TGTGCCAGCAGTTATACCCCTGGAGGGGGGGCGGATACGCAGTATTTT. This sequence encodes CASSYTPGGGADTQYF.

This sequence joins TRBV28 and TRBJ2-3; D ambiguous. CDR1 is MDHEN and CDR2 is SYDVKM in the germline V gene. This CDR3 region has 14 residues. Trimming stripped 7 bases from V and 1 base from J, with 12 bases between. The CDR3 DNA is TGTGCCAGCAAGGTCGGAGCCCGCACAGATACGCAGTATTTT. Protein sequence: CASKVGARTDTQYF. The variable domain in full, completed from reference TRBV28 and TRBJ2-3, reads DVKVTQSSRYLVKRTGEKVFLECVQDMDHENMFWYRQDPGLGLRLIYFSYDVKMKEKGDIPEGYSVSREKKERFSLILESASTNQTSMYLCASKVGARTDTQYFGPGTRLTVL.

This sequence joins TRBV18 and TRBJ2-6, with 7 positions matching TRBD1. Germline loops: CDR1 KGHSH, CDR2 LQKENI. This CDR3 spans 16 amino acids. The ends lost 3 bases at V and 2 bases at J; junction bases unmatched: 4. In DNA form, the CDR3 reads TGTGCCAGCTCACCTACACAGGGGACTGGGGCCAACGTCCTGACTTTC. Translating it yields CASSPTQGTGANVLTF.